This TCR beta chain was recorded in a study of shared clonotypes between healthy human individuals. Using around 200 ng DNA, 30,000 to 35,000 T cell genomes, the sorted-subset replicate PCRs were run. Measured with immunoSEQ multiplex PCR; TCRdb has only the in-frame clones, and not every one. The repertoire consists of 2,100,000 or so clones, with 90% to 97% occurring once and the leading ten covering 0.1% to 0.15%. As regards this clone: Its antigen is currently unknown. Other DNA sequences from this sample encode an identical CDR3 as well.

CDR1 ENHRY and CDR2 SYGVKD come from the germline V gene. The CDR3 length is 15 residues. Unmatched junction bases numbered 3, after V lost 2 bases and J lost 4 bases. Healthy HIV-negative adults without recent acute infections or vaccinations served as donors. Study-wide points: Clonotype sharing levels among donors were expected to vary with sequencing depth.

The chain joins TRBV10-3 to TRBJ2-7; 12 bases map to TRBD1. Sequenced: naive CD4+ T cells sorted from blood. As to subset: CD45RA+ positively selected. The source is a young man in good health. The CDR3 region has the DNA TGTGCCATCAGTGAGGCGGGACAGGGGGCGTACGAGCAGTACTTC. Encoded protein: CAISEAGQGAYEQYF.